Included here is one T cell receptor beta chain sequence, with context. Its antigen is not identified. Primers included in the PCR were 60 Vbeta and 13 Jbeta primers. Profiling relied on immunoSEQ multiplex PCR, and the TCRdb table lists in-frame clones only, not all of them. In the table there are about 190,000 clones, around 67% of which are singletons. This entry belongs to a study of cytomegalovirus exposure and HLA in healthy donors. The study, taken as a whole, reports: In a later analysis, at a false discovery rate of 0.05, approximately 16,000 TCR beta sequences were associated with HLA alleles. The authors enumerated over 150 TCR beta chains as linked to cytomegalovirus.

Trimming removed 2 bases at V and 7 bases at J, with 8 bases between. Germline assignment: CDR1 MRHNA and CDR2 SNTAGT. The CDR3 totals 13 residues. Healthy bone marrow donors made up the donor group. The J gene is TRBJ2-2, the V gene TRBV6-4; a possible D gene is TRBD2 (5 bases). This clonotype originated in a woman in her 30s in good health and CMV-seropositive. The source material was PBMCs. The CDR3: CASSDEGIGELFF. DNA of the CDR3: TGTGCCAGCAGTGACGAGGGAATCGGGGAGCTGTTTTTT.